This T cell receptor (beta chain) emerged from a study of beta chain features in type 1 diabetes. Expressed TCRB transcripts were sequenced, since all the RNA that had been isolated was reverse transcribed. Sequencing was performed with immunoSEQ multiplex PCR; in TCRdb, only in-frame clones are kept and a portion is missing. The data contain around 300,000 clones, 8% of them singletons. Germline V gene sequence: CDR1 SGHNT, CDR2 YYREEE (reference sequence). The CDR3 is made up of 15 amino acids. Trimming took 1 base from V and 1 from J, leaving 11 bases between them. The receptor's source is a young woman in good health. The chain employs TRBV5-4 and TRBJ1-2, with D unclear. The specimen was central memory CD4+ T cells from blood. CDR3 nucleotide sequence: TGTGCCAGCAGCTTGACAATCACAGATAACTATGGCTACACCTTC. Residues: CASSLTITDNYGYTF.